These T cell receptor beta chains were read from a single sample in a study of blood T cell repertoires in COVID-19. Produced via immunoSEQ multiplex PCR; TCRdb's table is partial and in-frame only. The sample contains 150,000 to 200,000 clones, roughly 90% of which appear only once. Sequenced input: PBMCs or T cells enriched from blood (not recorded which). All receptors derive from a young woman who had recovered from COVID-19. CDR3s include the opening cysteine and the closing phenylalanine or tryptophan. D genes are given only for firm matches. Clone size is stated in some rows and not others, as once, few, many or a class when expanded.

TRBV7-3	TRBJ2-5	.	.	TGTGCCAGCAGCTTACAGGGGTCCCAAGAGACCCAGTACTTC	CASSLQGSQETQYF
TRBV27	TRBJ1-1	.	.	TGTGCCAGCAGTTTCCCGGGGGCTGAAGCTTTCTTT	CASSFPGAEAFF
TRBV28	TRBJ2-2	.	TRBD1	TGTGCCAGCAGTTCACGGACAGGGGCAAACACCGGGGAGCTGTTTTTT	CASSSRTGANTGELFF
TRBV7-2	TRBJ2-3	.	.	TGTGCCAGCAGCATAGATGACTGGGTTCGGGTGGATACGCAGTATTTT	CASSIDDWVRVDTQYF
TRBV18	TRBJ2-7	few	.	TGTGCCGTATATGCGAGGGCCAAAAAGAAGGGAACCTCTCACGAGCAGTACTTC	CAVYARAKKKGTSHEQYF
TRBV10-2	TRBJ2-7	.	.	TGCGCCAGCAGTCCGGGACAAGCCTTCTCCTACGAGCAGTACTTC	CASSPGQAFSYEQYF
TRBV6-1	TRBJ2-5	.	.	TGTGCCAGCAGTGTAAATCCCACGGGGGTGGGGCAAGAGACCCAGTACTTC	CASSVNPTGVGQETQYF
TRBV29-1	TRBJ2-1	.	.	TGCAGCGGAATTAGCGGAAGCTCCTACAATGAGCAGTTCTTC	CSGISGSSYNEQFF
TRBV6-2/TRBV6-3	TRBJ1-4	.	TRBD1	TGTGCCAGCAGTTACAGGGGGCGCCCCGAAAAACTGTTTTTT	CASSYRGRPEKLFF
TRBV12-3/TRBV12-4	TRBJ2-7	.	.	TGTGCCAGTCAACAAGGGAGCTACGAGCAGTACTTC	CASQQGSYEQYF
TRBV9	TRBJ2-5	.	TRBD2	TGTGCCAGCAGTGGTACTTGGGAGGGGGAGACCCAGTACTTC	CASSGTWEGETQYF
TRBV7-9	TRBJ1-3	.	TRBD1	TGTGCCAGCAGCGTGACAGGGGCTGGAAACACCATATATTTT	CASSVTGAGNTIYF
TRBV3-1/TRBV3-2	TRBJ2-7	.	.	TGTGCCAGCAGTAACTCCTACGAGCAGTACTTC	CASSNSYEQYF
TRBV4-2	TRBJ1-1	.	.	TGTGCCAGCAGCCAAGAATATGGTAGCACAGGCTCGAACACTGAAGCTTTCTTT	CASSQEYGSTGSNTEAFF
TRBV19	TRBJ2-1	.	TRBD2	TGTGCCAGTAGCCCGGTGAAGAGCGGGAGTCCTGTCAATGAGCAGTTCTTC	CASSPVKSGSPVNEQFF
TRBV19	TRBJ2-2	.	TRBD1	TGTGCCAGTAGCGTGACAGGGGGCGGGGAGCTGTTTTTT	CASSVTGGGELFF
TRBV4-1	TRBJ2-1	.	.	TGCGCCAGCAGCCAACGAAGGGGCTGGGAGCAGTTCTTC	CASSQRRGWEQFF
TRBV18	TRBJ2-2	.	.	TGTGCCAGCTCACCACCGAGCGGGGAGCTGTTTTTT	CASSPPSGELFF
TRBV7-2	TRBJ1-4	.	.	TGTGCCAGCAGCCCAGTGGCCCAAAGTAGCGAAAAACTGTTTTTT	CASSPVAQSSEKLFF
TRBV30	TRBJ2-2	.	TRBD2	TGTGCCTGGAGGGGGACTAGCGGGAACACCGGGGAGCTGTTTTTT	CAWRGTSGNTGELFF
TRBV27	TRBJ2-7	.	TRBD1	TGTGCCACCCACGATCAGGGGGCCTACGAGCAGTACTTC	CATHDQGAYEQYF
TRBV27	TRBJ2-7	.	.	TGTGCCAGCAGTCGTTATCCGTCCTACGAGCAGTACTTC	CASSRYPSYEQYF
TRBV4-1	TRBJ2-1	.	.	TGCGCCAGCAGCCAAGAGGGTCGTACAGGGCAGTTCTTC	CASSQEGRTGQFF
TRBV7-9	TRBJ2-7	few	TRBD1	TGTGCCAGCAGCCCGACCGGGACAGTTAAATACGAGCAGTACTTC	CASSPTGTVKYEQYF
TRBV2	TRBJ1-5	.	.	TGTGCCAGCAGTGAAGCGCTTCGTCAGGGGAATCAGCCCCAGCATTTT	CASSEALRQGNQPQHF
TRBV19	TRBJ2-4	.	.	TGTGCCAGTAGTCGGGCGGGAACTCGGAACATTCAGTACTTC	CASSRAGTRNIQYF
TRBV28	TRBJ2-5	.	.	TGTGCCAGCAGTATGGGGGGGGCGGTGGGGACCCAGTACTTC	CASSMGGAVGTQYF
TRBV16	TRBJ1-4	few	TRBD1	TGTGCCAGCACCAAGACAGGGACAACTAATGAAAAACTGTTTTTT	CASTKTGTTNEKLFF
TRBV6-4	TRBJ2-6	.	TRBD1	TGTGCCAGCAGTGACTCGATACAGGGGGCCGGTGGGGCCAACGTCCTGACTTTC	CASSDSIQGAGGANVLTF
TRBV7-9	TRBJ2-1	.	TRBD2	TGTGCCAGCAGCTCTCCGGGACTAGCGGACTACAATGAGCAGTTCTTC	CASSSPGLADYNEQFF
TRBV5-6	TRBJ2-4	.	.	TGTGCCAGCAGCTTGGCTCTAGCCAAAAACATTCAGTACTTC	CASSLALAKNIQYF
TRBV2	TRBJ1-5	.	TRBD1	TGTGCCAGCAGCACCGGGACAGGGGATTTGGGCAATCAGCCCCAGCATTTT	CASSTGTGDLGNQPQHF
TRBV18	TRBJ2-2	.	.	TGTGCCAGCTCACCCGGGACACCGAACACCGGGGAGCTGTTTTTT	CASSPGTPNTGELFF
TRBV7-9	TRBJ2-1	.	TRBD1	TGTGCCAGCAGCTCCCAAGACAGGGGAGCATCCTACAATGAGCAGTTCTTC	CASSSQDRGASYNEQFF
TRBV5-1	TRBJ2-3	.	TRBD2	TGCGCCACAAGAGGGGGACTAGCGGTCACAGATACGCAGTATTTT	CATRGGLAVTDTQYF
TRBV18	TRBJ2-5	once	TRBD1	TGTGCCAGCTCTCTCGGGACAGGGGGCCCCCAAGAGACCCAGTACTTC	CASSLGTGGPQETQYF
TRBV19	TRBJ1-1	.	.	TGTGCCAGTAGCCCCCAGATGAACACTGAAGCTTTCTTT	CASSPQMNTEAFF
TRBV2	TRBJ2-6	.	.	TGTGCCAGCAGTGATTTCGGACGGGGTAACTCTGGGGCCAACGTCCTGACTTTC	CASSDFGRGNSGANVLTF
TRBV6-1	TRBJ2-7	.	.	TGTGCCAGCAGTGAATTAACAGGGCAGGACGAGCAGTACTTC	CASSELTGQDEQYF
TRBV11-2	TRBJ2-1	.	.	TGTGCCAGCAGCTCGGAGCGGAATGAGCAGTTCTTC	CASSSERNEQFF